This TCR beta chain appears in the sequencing data of a study of OX40 agonist ivuxolimab in advanced cancers. Whole-study results and caveats: At doses 0.1 to 3.0 mg/kg, CD4+ and CD8+ clones expanded.

As regards this clone: The antigen is undetermined.

Sequencing was performed with immunoSEQ multiplex PCR; in TCRdb, only in-frame clones are kept and a portion is missing. The data show 75,000 to 80,000 clones, roughly 84% seen once. The CDR3 spans 15 residues. Trimming removed 0 bases from V and 3 bases from J, with 10 bases in between. Germline V CDR1 and CDR2: SGHRS, YFSETQ. Sequences were derived from CD4+ or CD8+ T cells sorted from blood, sampled in a trial of the OX40 agonist ivuxolimab. The chain carries TRBV5-1 and TRBJ1-5; a possible D gene is TRBD1 (6 bases). The origin of this receptor is an adult with an advanced solid tumor such as melanoma, head and neck, liver or kidney cancer. The CDR3 spells CASSLDAGDNQPQHF. CDR3 coding DNA: TGCGCCAGCAGCTTGGATGCAGGGGACAATCAGCCCCAGCATTTT.